Listed below are T cell receptor beta chains from one sample, sequenced in a study of cytomegalovirus exposure and HLA in healthy donors. Repertoires were generated with immunoSEQ multiplex PCR, while TCRdb's copy carries only in-frame clones and drops some. Of under 250,000 clones in the sample, 76% were seen once. The sequenced sample consisted of PBMCs. Source of these receptors: a man aged 18 to 29 in good health and CMV-seronegative. CDR3s include the opening cysteine and the closing phenylalanine or tryptophan. A D gene is named only where the DNA matches it firmly. Expanded clones get a size class; other rows say once, few or many, or leave the size out.

>TRBJ2-7|TRBV19|-|-
TGTGCCAGTAGTATACGCGGCTTCTACGAGCAGTACTTC
CASSIRGFYEQYF
>TRBJ1-1|TRBV6-1|-|-
TGTGCCAGCACTACAGGGATGAACACTGAAGCTTTCTTT
CASTTGMNTEAFF
>TRBJ1-4|TRBV5-4|TRBD1|-
TGTGCCAGCAGCCTTAATAGGGACAGCTCGAATGAAAAACTGTTTTTT
CASSLNRDSSNEKLFF
>TRBJ1-5|TRBV19|-|few
TGTGCCAGTAGTATAGCCGGTTTGGAGCATTTT
CASSIAGLEHF
>TRBJ1-5|TRBV7-7|-|few
TGTGCTAGCAGCTTATTTGCAGGGATTCTTGTCCCTCCTAATAGCAATCAGCCCCAGCATTTT
CASSLFAGILVPPNSNQPQHF
>TRBJ2-2|TRBV4-2|-|-
TGTGCCAGCAGGAATGGGGGGATGCACACCGGGGAGCTGTTTTTT
CASRNGGMHTGELFF
>TRBJ1-2|TRBV6-5|-|-
TGTGCCAGCAGTTACGGGACAAACTATGGCTACACCTTC
CASSYGTNYGYTF
>TRBJ2-7|TRBV28|-|-
TGTGCCAGCAGTTCCCTCGGGGAGCAGTACTTC
CASSSLGEQYF
>TRBJ2-7|TRBV11-3|TRBD2|-
TGTGGCGGACTAGCGGGAGGGTCCTACGAGCAGTACTTC
CGGLAGGSYEQYF
>TRBJ2-5|TRBV5-1|TRBD1|-
TGCGCCAGCAGCTGGGACAGGGGGCAAGGGTACCAAGAGACCCAGTACTTC
CASSWDRGQGYQETQYF
>TRBJ2-5|TRBV7-9|-|-
TGTGCCAGCAGCTTAGGGACTCTAACACCAGAGACCCAGTACTTC
CASSLGTLTPETQYF
>TRBJ2-1|TRBV5-1|-|few
TGCGCCAGCAGCTTGGAGGGCAGGGTCGGTGAGCAGTTCTTC
CASSLEGRVGEQFF
>TRBJ1-6|TRBV27|-|-
TGTGCCAGCAAATGGAGCTCCTATAATTCACCCCTCCACTTT
CASKWSSYNSPLHF
>TRBJ2-7|TRBV6-5|-|-
TGTGCCAGCAGTGTTAAGGGGTTAAGCTCCTACGAGCAGTACTTC
CASSVKGLSSYEQYF
>TRBJ2-7|TRBV19|-|once
TGTGCCAGTAGTCCGGGATCCTACTACGAGCAGTACTTC
CASSPGSYYEQYF
>TRBJ2-7|TRBV5-1|-|-
TGCGCCAGAACACCTTACGAGCAGTACTTC
CARTPYEQYF
>TRBJ2-7|TRBV6-6|TRBD1|-
TGTGCCAGCAGCGAGATCACAGGGGTGGTAGTCGAGCAGTACTTC
CASSEITGVVVEQYF
>TRBJ2-7|TRBV28|TRBD1|-
TGTGCCAGCAGTTCCCGGGGACAGGGGGTCCCTTACGAGCAGTACTTC
CASSSRGQGVPYEQYF
>TRBJ2-1|TRBV7-8|TRBD1|once
TGTGCCAGCAGCTTAGAAAATCAGGACAGGGGCCCTTTAGAGTTCTTC
CASSLENQDRGPLEFF
>TRBJ2-1|TRBV27|TRBD2|-
TGTGCCAGCAGCGGGACTAGCGGTTATGTATATGAGCAGTTCTTC
CASSGTSGYVYEQFF
>TRBJ2-1|TRBV5-1|TRBD2|-
TGCGCCAGCAGACAAACTAGCGGCACCTACAATGAGCAGTTCTTC
CASRQTSGTYNEQFF
>TRBJ2-7|TRBV30|-|few
TGTGCCTGGCAGGGTACCTCCTACGAGCAGTACTTC
CAWQGTSYEQYF
>TRBJ2-7|TRBV9|-|-
TGTGCCAGCAGCGTAGCTACAGGCTACGAGCAGTACTTC
CASSVATGYEQYF
>TRBJ1-1|TRBV13|TRBD1|-
TGTGCCAGCAGCTTAGGGCAGGGGGCGGGCACTGAAGCTTTCTTT
CASSLGQGAGTEAFF
>TRBJ2-7|TRBV19|TRBD2|-
TGTGCCAGTAGTATTCTCGCGGGAGGGGTTTACGAGCAGTACTTC
CASSILAGGVYEQYF
>TRBJ2-7|TRBV28|TRBD1|-
TGTGCCAGCGCAAGCCCGGGACAGGGGGCTTTCTACGAGCAGTACTTC
CASASPGQGAFYEQYF
>TRBJ1-4|TRBV5-1|TRBD1|-
TGCGCCAGCAGCACGGGACAGGGGGCTGTTTCCGGAGAAAAACTGTTTTTT
CASSTGQGAVSGEKLFF
>TRBJ1-4|TRBV6-1|-|-
TGTGCCAGCAGGTCACCGGGACACCTTAATGAAAAACTGTTTTTT
CASRSPGHLNEKLFF
>TRBJ2-7|TRBV5-4|TRBD2|-
TGTGCCAGCAGCTTTACCGGGACTAAATTCTACGAGCAGTACTTC
CASSFTGTKFYEQYF
>TRBJ2-6|TRBV18|TRBD2|-
TGTGCCAGCTCACCACAAGCGGGACTAGCGGGAGATGGGGCCAACGTCCTGACTTTC
CASSPQAGLAGDGANVLTF
>TRBJ2-7|TRBV30|-|-
TGTGCCTGGAGCGTTCAAGCCGCCTACGAGCAGTACTTC
CAWSVQAAYEQYF
>TRBJ1-1|TRBV7-6|-|-
TGTGCCAGCAGCCAACCTTGGGGCGGCACTGAAGCTTTCTTT
CASSQPWGGTEAFF
>TRBJ2-5|TRBV27|TRBD1|once
TGTGCCAGCAGGAGGACAGGGGGTAGGGAGACCCAGTACTTC
CASRRTGGRETQYF
>TRBJ2-1|TRBV11-3|TRBD1|-
TGTGCCAGCAGCTTAGGACAGGGGGCAGGCAATGAGCAGTTCTTC
CASSLGQGAGNEQFF
>TRBJ2-3|TRBV5-1|TRBD2|-
TGCGCCAGCAGCTCGGCCCCGGGACTAGCGGGACCAATTGGAGATACGCAGTATTTT
CASSSAPGLAGPIGDTQYF
>TRBJ1-1|TRBV9|TRBD1|-
TGTGCCAGCAGCTCAGGACAGGGTCGAGCTTTCTTT
CASSSGQGRAFF
>TRBJ2-2|TRBV25-1|TRBD2|-
TGTGCCAGCAGTGCGGGACTAGCGGGAGAGGTGGAGCTGTTTTTT
CASSAGLAGEVELFF
>TRBJ1-2|TRBV4-1|-|-
TGCGCCAGCAGCCAAGATCGGTGGGGCGGTGAATGGAGCTATGGCTACACCTTC
CASSQDRWGGEWSYGYTF
>TRBJ1-2|TRBV6-9|-|-
TGTGCCAGCAGTGGTTTACAGGACTATGGCTACACCTTC
CASSGLQDYGYTF
>TRBJ1-1|TRBV18|-|few
TGTGCCAGCTCACCCGACAGGTCGAACACTGAAGCTTTCTTT
CASSPDRSNTEAFF
>TRBJ2-7|TRBV7-9|-|-
TGTGCCAGCAGCTGGCGTCGGGCCTACGAGCAGTACTTC
CASSWRRAYEQYF
>TRBJ1-5|TRBV28|-|few
TGTGCCAGCAGTCTCCCGCGGGGTCCACGGGGTCAGCCCCAGCATTTT
CASSLPRGPRGQPQHF
>TRBJ2-5|TRBV7-9|-|-
TGTGCCAGCAGCCTAATCGGGTTAGAGACCCAGTACTTC
CASSLIGLETQYF
>TRBJ2-7|TRBV2|-|once
TGTGCCAGCAGTGAAAAGCAGGCCTCCTACGAGCAGTACTTC
CASSEKQASYEQYF
>TRBJ2-7|TRBV5-5|-|-
TGTGCCAGCAGCCGTAATATGGGGGGATTGAGCGAGCAGTACTTC
CASSRNMGGLSEQYF
>TRBJ2-1|TRBV9|TRBD2|-
TGTGCCAGCAGCCCCCCCCAGGTACTAGCGGGGTCCCATGAGCAGTTCTTC
CASSPPQVLAGSHEQFF
>TRBJ2-1|TRBV6-5|TRBD1|-
TGTGCCAGCAAAATTACAGGGGGGAATGAGCAGTTCTTC
CASKITGGNEQFF
>TRBJ1-5|TRBV21-1|-|-
TGTGCCAGCAGCAAATGGGACAGGGGCCGTGAAGATCAGCCCCAGCATTTT
CASSKWDRGREDQPQHF
>TRBJ1-5|TRBV2|TRBD1|few
TGTGCCAGCAGTGAAGCCTTGGGACAGGGTATGCCCCAGCATTTT
CASSEALGQGMPQHF
>TRBJ2-7|TRBV7-9|TRBD1|-
TGTGCCAGCAGTTACCTCCAACAGGGGACGTACTTC
CASSYLQQGTYF
>TRBJ1-4|TRBV5-4|-|-
TGTGCCAGCAGCTTAGAGGGTCTTAATGAAAAACTGTTTTTT
CASSLEGLNEKLFF
>TRBJ2-2|TRBV25-1|-|once
TGTGCCAGCAGTGAATTCTACGCCGGGGAGCTGTTTTTT
CASSEFYAGELFF
>TRBJ1-5|TRBV28|-|few
TGTGCCAGCAGGTATGGTGGGGGGACCAATCAGCCCCAGCATTTT
CASRYGGGTNQPQHF
>TRBJ1-5|TRBV5-6|TRBD1|-
TGTGCCAGCAGCTTGCCCGGGACAGGGAGAAATCAGCCCCAGCATTTT
CASSLPGTGRNQPQHF
>TRBJ2-7|TRBV6-1|TRBD1|-
TGTGCCAGCAGTGAACACAGGGGGCGGTACGAGCAGTACTTC
CASSEHRGRYEQYF
>TRBJ2-7|TRBV5-1|TRBD1|-
TGCGCCAGCAGCTTGGTAGCTGGGACAGGGGCCTACGAGCAGTACTTC
CASSLVAGTGAYEQYF
>TRBJ2-1|TRBV2|TRBD1|-
TGTGCCAGCAGGGACAGGGGAGGCACCTACAATGAGCAGTTCTTC
CASRDRGGTYNEQFF
>TRBJ2-3|TRBV12-5|-|-
TGTGCTAGTGCCACCGAACTAGATACGCAGTATTTT
CASATELDTQYF
>TRBJ2-1|TRBV7-8|-|-
TGTGCCAGCCGCCCCGAGAGGGGAGGCCAATACAATGAGCAGTTCTTC
CASRPERGGQYNEQFF